This T cell receptor (beta chain) was identified during a study of early T cells in non-severe SARS-CoV-2 infection. In the study overall: Bulk RNA isolated from unsorted whole blood underwent sequencing; chains were not paired. Study conclusions and caveats: Matching with VDJdb favored anti-spike CD8 responses (missing private and CD4 specificities).

Attachment of unique molecular identifiers to individual cDNA molecules was performed. From the 5' RACE reads, TCRdb called clonotypes with MiXCR, one entry per CDR3 protein. The table shows about 29,000 distinct CDR3 sequences, with about 6% occurring only once. Points on this clonotype: Its matching antigen is unknown.

Input material: whole blood. The receptor was isolated from an adult who was a healthcare worker with PCR-confirmed SARS-CoV-2 infection or an uninfected control (not recorded which).

CDR3 coding DNA: TGTGCCAGCAGCCAGGAACAAGGGCTACCTACGCAGTATTTT. This gives the protein CASSQEQGLPTQYF. The chain employs TRBV3-2 and TRBJ2-3; TRBD2 is the table's D call and was not checked against the DNA. TRBV3-2 counts as a pseudogene. This CDR3 is built from 14 residues.